This T cell receptor beta chain stems from a study of cytomegalovirus exposure and HLA in healthy donors. Trimming removed 5 bases from V and 5 bases from J, with 18 bases in between. The germline CDR1 and CDR2 sequences are SGHAT and FQNNGV. The CDR3 runs 15 residues. Of note for this clone: Its antigen is unknown.

Primers: 60 Vbeta forward and 13 Jbeta reverse. TCRdb's table, derived via immunoSEQ multiplex PCR, lists solely in-frame clones and lacks some. This sample has some 150,000 clones, with 65% to 80% found just once. Broader study findings: The likely explanation for a cluster of highly shared sequence variants was sequencing artifact. Whilst most TCR sequences proved rare, a subset of public TCRs occurred across many donors.

This chain links TRBV11-2 with TRBJ1-1, with D possibly being TRBD1 (5 bases). Sequencing was carried out using PBMCs. This sequence originates from a middle-aged man in good health and CMV-seronegative. In DNA, the CDR3 is TGTGCCAGCAGCGAATACATGGCAGGGAAGACTGAAGCTTTCTTT. It yields the protein CASSEYMAGKTEAFF.